The clone carrying this TCR beta chain was detected ten times or more. The data stem from a study of identical twins. Germline lookup yields CDR1 SQVTM and CDR2 ANQGSEA. CDR3 length: 14 amino acids. Trimming cost V 3 bases and J 2 bases; bases outside gene matches: 4. TCRdb itself ran the 5' RACE reads through MiXCR, one entry per CDR3 protein. Of around 250,000 distinct CDR3 sequences in the sample, 5% to 7% were seen once. These data are also associated with another study on T cells expressing NK-cell markers.

The origin of this receptor is a woman in her late teens or twenties in good health. The chain joins TRBV29-1 to TRBJ2-7; 10 bases fit TRBD2. The specimen sequenced was CD8+ T cells sorted from blood. In DNA, the CDR3 is TGCAGCGTTGAGGCTAGCGGGAGAGCCTACGAGCAGTACTTC. This codes for CSVEASGRAYEQYF.